This TCR beta chain came from a study of T cells in Graves' hyperthyroidism and ophthalmopathy. The study, taken as a whole, reports: Most thyroid clonotypes with frequency above 0.001 were detected in blood.

This CDR3 comprises 16 residues. CDR1 LGHDT and CDR2 YNNKEL come from the germline V gene (reference sequence). V trimming: 4 bases; J trimming: 2 bases; junction bases outside the gene matches: 10. On this clonotype itself: Its antigen is not known.

Researchers took RNA transcripts and amplified the TCR beta CDR3 regions from them. TCR CDR3 regions were first amplified by RT-PCR with HTBI primers. One entry per CDR3 protein, called by TCRdb with MiXCR from the multiplex PCR reads. In the table there are about 530,000 distinct CDR3 sequences, 17% of which are singletons. Diagnosing involved the use of clinical symptoms, serum thyroxine and TRAb, thyroid ultrasound and orbital computed tomography. This TCR came from a young woman with Graves' ophthalmopathy. V is TRBV3-1 and J is TRBJ2-5; 7 bases line up with TRBD2. The sequenced sample consisted of blood. The CDR3 sequence: CASSPFTSSGQETQYF. Written as DNA, the CDR3 is TGTGCCAGCAGCCCATTCACTTCTAGCGGACAAGAGACCCAGTACTTC.